This record concerns one T cell receptor (beta chain) sequence. This clonotype was counted at least ten times. What antigen it recognizes has not been identified. Base qualities are missing; no much larger clone stands one base away. The sample is drawn from a study of T cells in Graves' hyperthyroidism and ophthalmopathy (dated by TCRdb to about 2019). General notes on the study: Peripheral blood samples were taken at initial diagnosis, before any treatment was given. A discovery cohort of about a hundred patients, about 40 with Graves' ophthalmopathy and 55 to 60 with stable Graves' hyperthyroidism, was used to find distinguishing TCR V-J signatures. In addition, the study compared T-cell repertoires in thyroid tissue and in blood from several Graves' hyperthyroidism patients. After blood sampling, hyperthyroidism patients were treated with methimazole at a starting dose of 30 mg daily, and ophthalmopathy patients were treated with high-dose intravenous methylprednisolone. TCR Vbeta CDR3 sequencing of approximately 140 peripheral blood samples (over 40 ophthalmopathy, around 80 hyperthyroidism and approximately 17 progressor patients) is reported in the paper. An independent validation cohort of 18 to 20 hyperthyroidism patients and approximately 15 patients who later progressed to ophthalmopathy tested prospective prediction of ophthalmopathy. The approximately 90 discovery patients were divided at random into training and test sets in a 7:3 ratio.

Stable Graves' hyperthyroidism was defined as the absence of progression to ophthalmopathy over 18 months of follow-up. The hyperthyroidism patients were between 18 and 65 years old and newly diagnosed, with a disease duration of less than 2 months. Any patient with an uncontrolled infection, another autoimmune disease, pregnancy or lactation was excluded. Diagnoses were based on clinical symptoms, serum thyroxine and TRAb, thyroid ultrasound and orbital computed tomography. Ficoll-Paque density gradient centrifugation was used to isolate PBMCs from approximately 10 ml of fresh peripheral blood. Total RNA was extracted with Trizol reagent, and quality was checked on an Agilent 2100 Bioanalyzer. From V the trimming removes 6 bases and from J it removes 6 bases, while the gene matches leave 7 bases of the junction unaccounted for. CDR1 is given as SGHTA and CDR2 as FQGTGA, both from the germline V gene. From the cysteine through the phenylalanine, the CDR3 covers 15 amino acids. Of the read, only the CDR3 DNA is kept; its 45 bases are in frame from base 1.

The full study reports these points: Sample size was not statistically predetermined, and blinding of investigators to group allocation was not performed. In validation, progression to ophthalmopathy was predicted by the model with nearly 71% sensitivity and 72% to 85% specificity, a median of approximately 7.1 months before onset. Ophthalmopathy was separated from stable hyperthyroidism by a 13 V-J signature model, with just over 85% sensitivity and around 81% specificity obtained in cross-validation and 80%/75% obtained in testing. Most expanded thyroid clonotypes (frequency above 0.001) were also detected in blood, a finding suggesting that blood repertoires may reflect thyroid immune responses.

Amplification of TCR beta CDR3 regions was carried out from RNA transcripts. The TCR CDR3 was subjected to a first round of RT-PCR using the HTBI primer set and the Qiagen OneStep RT-PCR kit. Libraries were constructed in a second round of multiplex PCR, after which size selection and purification were performed. Libraries were sequenced paired-end with 100 bp reads on an Illumina HiSeq2000. Turning to the authors' computational methods: SOAPnuke was used to process the raw data, with reads discarded if the reads contained adapters or uncalled bases, had a mean Phred below 15, or lacked an exact constant-primer or identifier match. High-quality paired reads were merged using COPE v1.2.5, and each unique nucleotide sequence was defined as a clonotype. MiTCR v1.1 was used to align the clonotypes against IMGT TRBV, TRBD and TRBJ reference segments. Only V-J combinations with frequency above 0.0001, covering 99% to 99.2% of repertoires, were analysed. A TCS score was defined as the ratio of F50 (clonal expansion) to E x V (chaos), with BLOSUM62-based TCRdist applied between CDR3 peptides within each V-J. Welch's t-statistics and random forest reduced around 520 V-J features to 13, which were used in a naive Bayes classifier (R e1071). TCRdb ran its own pipeline on the public reads, namely fastp trimming at Q25 and MiXCR clone calling, and kept in-frame beta chains. Every distinct CDR3 protein forms one entry, paired with its most common genes and DNA. TCRdb assigned the V and J calls; the authors' analysis was not used. The sample contains 300,000 to 400,000 distinct CDR3 sequences, 11% to 15% of them found a single time. Clones ranked in the top ten supply approximately 10% of the sample.

The receptor was isolated from a woman aged 60 to 75 with Graves' hyperthyroidism. The sequencing sample was made of blood. Recombination linked TRBV7-3 to TRBJ2-2; 10 bases in between match TRBD1. The CDR3 region reads CASSRQGARAGELFF. The nucleotide sequence is given as TGTGCCAGCAGTCGACAGGGGGCGCGCGCCGGGGAGCTGTTTTTT.